The T cell receptor (beta chain) under discussion was sequenced for a study of T cells in localized non-small cell lung cancer. Study-level findings and limits: Peak T cell clonality was found in uninvolved adjacent lung, exceeding tumor. The study linked higher blood T cell density to longer overall survival.

Comments on this clone: The antigen remains unidentified.

Clones were read by immunoSEQ multiplex PCR, and TCRdb kept only the in-frame ones, dropping some. This table has 130,000 or so clones, 70% to 90% appearing once. The germline gives CDR1 WNHNN, CDR2 SYGVQD (reference sequence). This CDR3 is 19 amino acids long. Losses at the gene ends were 0 bases for V and 9 bases for J; bases not matched to a gene: 15. The chain links TRBV10-1 to TRBJ2-1, with 12 bases that match TRBD2. The sample in question was peripheral blood, obtained before any cancer treatment. The sequence was collected from a female donor over 55 with stage I lung adenocarcinoma. CDR3 region: CASSESGLGVGLAGTEQFF. CDR3 DNA sequence: TGCGCCAGCAGTGAGTCGGGATTAGGCGTAGGACTAGCGGGAACTGAGCAGTTCTTC.